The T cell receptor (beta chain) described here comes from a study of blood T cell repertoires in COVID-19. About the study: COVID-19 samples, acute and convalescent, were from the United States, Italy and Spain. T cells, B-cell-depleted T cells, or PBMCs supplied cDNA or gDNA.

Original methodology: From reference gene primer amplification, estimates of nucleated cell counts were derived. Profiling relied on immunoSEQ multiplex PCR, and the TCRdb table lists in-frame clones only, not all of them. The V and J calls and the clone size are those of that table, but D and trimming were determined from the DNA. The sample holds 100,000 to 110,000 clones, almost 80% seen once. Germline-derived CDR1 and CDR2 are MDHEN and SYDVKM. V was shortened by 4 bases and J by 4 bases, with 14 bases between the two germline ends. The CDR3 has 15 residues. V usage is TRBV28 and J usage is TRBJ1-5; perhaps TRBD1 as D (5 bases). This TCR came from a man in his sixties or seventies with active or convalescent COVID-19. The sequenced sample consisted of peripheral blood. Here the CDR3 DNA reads TGTGCCAGCAGTTCCTACCGACAGAAGAATCAGCCCCAGCATTTT. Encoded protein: CASSSYRQKNQPQHF.